This T cell receptor beta chain derives from a study of T cell clonality in common variable immunodeficiency (dated by TCRdb to between 2014 and 2017). For sequencing, equivalent amounts of genomic DNA were input from CVID and control samples. For every sample, a 60 bp segment covering the rearranged TCRbeta CDR3 region was amplified and then sequenced. The immunoSEQ assay, a bias-corrected multiplex PCR with high-throughput sequencing, was employed for TCRbeta amplification. The original methods were these. Every unique nucleotide sequence was considered a clone and was annotated with V, D and J genes, copy number and frequency. Sequences were labeled productive if in frame, and non-productive if out of frame or containing stop codons. As previously described, clonality was calculated on the basis of Shannon's entropy. Mean CDR3 Kyte-Doolittle hydropathy was derived from the predicted amino acid sequences of productive clones. The R hclust function was used to hierarchically cluster scaled V gene usage with Manhattan distance and complete linkage. To assess clone sharing by CDR3 amino acid sequence, 12 repertoires per group were resampled over 100 rounds. Repertoires were searched for roughly 70 published EBV-specific and about 250 published CMV-specific TCRbeta sequences. A couple of CVID samples that yielded fewer than 10,000 sequences were excluded from the analysis, so approximately 38 CVID repertoires were retained. TCRdb carries this immuneACCESS record with in-frame sequences only. Its versions omit some clonotypes, under half of them owing to an unresolved V gene in the studies checked, with the rest unexplained. D and trimming were read from the DNA, whereas the V and J calls and clone size are those reported in that table. In this sample, fewer than 65,000 clones appear, none counted once only. The top ten constitute 0.65% to 1% of the sample.

Summary of the overall study and its limitations: CVID subjects shared fewer TCRbeta clones with each other than healthy controls did (p < 0.0001). Compared with healthy controls, CVID subjects showed increased TCRbeta clonality (t-test p = 0.018), a feature most characteristic of about a third of subjects. Correlations of repertoire features with clinical complications were constrained by heterogeneity among patients within the CVID cohort. It was noted by the authors that sequencing of the repertoires of T cell subpopulations would be needed to clarify the cause of the increased clonality in CVID. Even though DNA input was the same, control samples had an average of about 89,000 unique sequences each, compared with some 32,000 in CVID samples. Reportedly, TCRbeta sequences from CVID had fewer deletions and N-nucleotide insertions, and highly modified clones with 13 or more V deletions were absent from CVID.

This clone showed up just a few times. Its antigen is still unknown. Sequencing ends 3 residues short of the CDR3 end; the germline J gene provides the rest. Most of the CVID patients and most of the healthy controls were of Caucasian heritage. Heparinized peripheral whole blood samples of about 5 to 8 ml were obtained from each donor. TCRbeta CDR3 repertoires were sequenced from genomic DNA of adults with common variable immune deficiency (CVID) and healthy adult controls. The control group comprised 22 healthy adult volunteers, roughly twelve female and approximately ten male, aged about 23 to 70 years with a mean age of approximately 30. Diluted blood was density-centrifuged over Hypaque 1077 or Ficoll-Paque to isolate peripheral blood mononuclear cells. Unsorted mononuclear cells served as the source of genomic DNA, which was extracted either by Qiagen column purification or by a centrifugation-based method.

Reading the germline V gene gives CDR1 SNHLY and CDR2 FYNNEI. The V end loses 8 bases and the J end loses 2 bases, and a stretch of 12 bases separates them. The CDR3 sequence holds 13 residues, the cysteine and phenylalanine included. Sequencing covers 30 bases of the CDR3, shown here with the frame starting at base 1. This TCR came from a person aged 18 to 75 in good health. What was sequenced was peripheral blood mononuclear cells. In this chain, TRBV2 is recombined with TRBJ2-5; TRBD2 is a possible D gene, resting on 6 matching bases. CDR3 protein: CASRVGGQETQYF. The CDR3 DNA, read in part, is TGTGCCAGCCGGGTGGGGGGTCAAGAGACC.